A single TCR beta chain is shown here with its context. Under the authors' procedure: Using reference gene primer amplification, nucleated cell counts were estimated. The assay was immunoSEQ multiplex PCR, and TCRdb's table has in-frame clones only and misses some. The V and J calls and clone size are taken from that table; D and trimming were inferred from the DNA. This table has about 170,000 clones, about 93% appearing once. The record originates from a study of blood T cell repertoires in COVID-19. Germline V gives CDR1 DFQATT, CDR2 SNEGSKA (reference sequence). This CDR3 contains 10 residues. Trimming pared 6 bases from V and 8 bases from J, leaving 10 bases between.

The rearrangement joins TRBV20-1 to TRBJ2-5; tentative D call: TRBD2 (5 bases). Sequencing used peripheral blood. The receptor comes from a woman between 50 and 59 years old with acute or convalescent COVID-19. The CDR3 coding sequence is TGCAGTGCAAACAGCGGAACCCAGTACTTC. Protein sequence: CSANSGTQYF.